The rows below give T cell receptor beta chains drawn from one sample of a study of T-cell memory formation after mild COVID-19. Each CDR3 protein is one row after TCRdb ran MiXCR on the 5' RACE reads. The sample holds about 130,000 distinct CDR3 sequences; around 25% are singletons and the top ten take roughly 24%. Material: PBMCs or a T cell subset sorted from them (not recorded which). All receptors come from an adult woman who had mild COVID-19 (a few samples of this study predate the infection). Cell type and time point are not known. Each CDR3 is given with its conserved first and last residue. The D gene is left open where the match is weak. Only part of the rows carry a size: once, few, many, or a class if the clone is expanded.

cdr3_length,d_call,v_call,clone_size,j_call,cdr3_nt,cdr3_aa
14,NA,TRBV20-1,few,TRBJ1-4,TGCAGTGCCTCGGAGGACCTTAAATATGAAAAACTGTTTTTT,CSASEDLKYEKLFF
13,NA,TRBV20-1,NA,TRBJ2-7,TGCAGTGCCCTAGAGACTAGAAGAAACGAGCAGTACTTC,CSALETRRNEQYF
13,NA,TRBV5-6,NA,TRBJ2-7,TGTGCCAGCACCGGCAGGCCCCAGGACGAGCAGTACTTC,CASTGRPQDEQYF
13,NA,TRBV2,NA,TRBJ2-5,TGTGCCCCATCGAGCGGCAAGCAAGAGACCCAGTACTTC,CAPSSGKQETQYF
14,NA,TRBV12-3/TRBV12-4,NA,TRBJ2-7,TGTGCCAGCACCAGCCGGGACAAGTCCTACGAGCAGTACTTC,CASTSRDKSYEQYF
16,NA,TRBV11-2,few,TRBJ2-3,TGTGCCAGCAGCTTAGCGGGGCGCCCGAAGGTAGATACGCAGTATTTT,CASSLAGRPKVDTQYF
13,NA,TRBV12-3/TRBV12-4,few,TRBJ2-1,TGTGCCAGTACGGCGCTGCGGTCTCTCGAGCAGTTCTTC,CASTALRSLEQFF
15,NA,TRBV6-2/TRBV6-3,NA,TRBJ2-7,TGTGCCAGCAGTTACCCACCCCTAGCTACCTACGAGCAGTACTTC,CASSYPPLATYEQYF
15,NA,TRBV11-2,few,TRBJ2-5,TGTGCCAGCAGCTTATCGGGGGGCTCTGGGGAGACCCAGTACTTC,CASSLSGGSGETQYF
13,NA,TRBV5-6,once,TRBJ1-2,TGTGCCAGCAGCTTGGTTTCAGGGGACGGCTACACCTTC,CASSLVSGDGYTF
17,TRBD1,TRBV6-5,NA,TRBJ2-5,TGTGCCAGCAGTACTTGGGACAGGGAGGGTTCGGGAGAGACCCAGTACTTC,CASSTWDREGSGETQYF
15,TRBD1,TRBV7-2,NA,TRBJ2-2,TGTGCCAGCAGCGTATGGGACAGGGGCACCGGGGAGCTGTTTTTT,CASSVWDRGTGELFF
17,TRBD1,TRBV20-1,few,TRBJ2-1,TGCAGTGCTAGAGGACAATACAGGGGAGTTGGGGACAATGAGCAGTTCTTC,CSARGQYRGVGDNEQFF
13,NA,TRBV12-5,few,TRBJ2-7,TGTGCTAGTGGTCCGCAACCACATTACGAGCAGTACTTC,CASGPQPHYEQYF